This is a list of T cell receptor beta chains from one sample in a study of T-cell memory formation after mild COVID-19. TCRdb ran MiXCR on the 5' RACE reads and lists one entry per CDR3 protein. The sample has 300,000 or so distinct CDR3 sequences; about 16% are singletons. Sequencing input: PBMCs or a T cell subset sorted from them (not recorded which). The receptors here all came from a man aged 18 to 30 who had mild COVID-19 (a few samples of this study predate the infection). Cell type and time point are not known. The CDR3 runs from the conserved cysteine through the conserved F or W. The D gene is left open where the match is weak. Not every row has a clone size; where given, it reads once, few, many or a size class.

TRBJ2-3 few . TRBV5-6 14 TGTGCCAGCAGCGGGGGGGCAAGCGCAGATACGCAGTATTTT CASSGGASADTQYF
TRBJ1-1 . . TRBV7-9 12 TGTGCCAGCAGCGACTACGAGAGGGAAGCTTTCTTT CASSDYEREAFF
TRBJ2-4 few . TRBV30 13 TGTGCCTGGAGTGGATGGGACCCTAACATTCAGTACTTC CAWSGWDPNIQYF
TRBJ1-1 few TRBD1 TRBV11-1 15 TGTGCCAGCAGCCCCCGGGACAGGGCGAACACTGAAGCTTTCTTT CASSPRDRANTEAFF
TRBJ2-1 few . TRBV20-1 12 TGCAGTGCTCCTCGGACAGTCAATGAGCAGTTCTTC CSAPRTVNEQFF
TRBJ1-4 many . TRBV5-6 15 TGTGCCAGCAGCATCCTACAGCCACAGAATGAAAAACTGTTTTTT CASSILQPQNEKLFF
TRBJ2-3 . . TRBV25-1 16 TGTGCCAGCAGTGTGGGTACCGGGGGGCCATTGGATACGCAGTATTTT CASSVGTGGPLDTQYF
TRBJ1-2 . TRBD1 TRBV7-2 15 TGTGCCAGCAGCTACTCGACAGGGGAGAACTATGGCTACACCTTC CASSYSTGENYGYTF
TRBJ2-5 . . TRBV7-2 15 TGTGCCAGCAGCGTCCGGACGCCCGCGTGGGAGACCCAGTACTTC CASSVRTPAWETQYF
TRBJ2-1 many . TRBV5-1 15 TGCGCCAGCAGCTCCCGAGGGGACGGGACCAATGAGCAGTTCTTC CASSSRGDGTNEQFF
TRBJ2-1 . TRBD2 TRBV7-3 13 TGTGCCAGCAGCGAAAGCGGGGGCAATGAGCAGTTCTTC CASSESGGNEQFF
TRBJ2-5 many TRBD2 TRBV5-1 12 TGTGCCAGCAGCTTAGCGGGGGAGACCCAGTACTTC CASSLAGETQYF
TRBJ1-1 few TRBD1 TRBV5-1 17 TGCGCCAGCAGCTTACCGGGACAGGGGGCGCGGGGCACTGAAGCTTTCTTT CASSLPGQGARGTEAFF